The sequence of this T cell receptor beta chain was determined in a study of blood T cell repertoires in COVID-19. The germline V gene encodes CDR1 LNHDA and CDR2 SQIVND (reference sequence). Trimming took 4 bases from V and 4 from J, leaving 10 bases between them. This CDR3 spans 14 amino acids. Only in-frame clones appear in the TCRdb table, and some are missing; sequencing was by immunoSEQ multiplex PCR. The sample yields under 200,000 clones, 84% seen once. The TCR comes from a woman in her 30s who had been exposed to COVID-19. The material sequenced was PBMCs or T cells enriched from blood (not recorded which). The chain has TRBV19 and TRBJ2-2; D is tentatively TRBD1 or TRBD2 (5 bases each). As DNA, the CDR3 is TGTGCCAGTAGTAGAGAGGGGCTCACCGGGGAGCTGTTTTTT. This codes for CASSREGLTGELFF.